The clone carrying this T cell receptor (beta chain) was counted between two and nine times. Each CDR3 protein gets one entry after TCRdb re-called the RT-PCR reads with MiXCR. The table records roughly 500,000 distinct CDR3 sequences, under 30% of them present only once. The data are from a study of response to subunit inactivated influenza vaccine. Germline CDR1 is SGHDT and CDR2 is YYEEEE. Trimming shortened V by 6 bases and J by 4 bases, and 13 bases separated the two germline ends. The CDR3 contains 13 residues. The same sample was also studied in work on T cells expressing NK-cell markers. Per that study: As the method of synthesis, 5'RACE template switching with UMIs yielded TCR beta cDNA.

The source is a man in his forties or fifties who received an inactivated influenza vaccine. Sequencing was performed on CD4+ T cells sorted from PBMCs, taken roughly 12 days after vaccination. V and J are TRBV5-6 and TRBJ2-5, with D possibly matching TRBD1 (6 bases). The CDR3 protein is CASNHRVGETQYF. Written as DNA, the CDR3 is TGTGCCAGCAACCACAGGGTCGGAGAGACCCAGTACTTC.